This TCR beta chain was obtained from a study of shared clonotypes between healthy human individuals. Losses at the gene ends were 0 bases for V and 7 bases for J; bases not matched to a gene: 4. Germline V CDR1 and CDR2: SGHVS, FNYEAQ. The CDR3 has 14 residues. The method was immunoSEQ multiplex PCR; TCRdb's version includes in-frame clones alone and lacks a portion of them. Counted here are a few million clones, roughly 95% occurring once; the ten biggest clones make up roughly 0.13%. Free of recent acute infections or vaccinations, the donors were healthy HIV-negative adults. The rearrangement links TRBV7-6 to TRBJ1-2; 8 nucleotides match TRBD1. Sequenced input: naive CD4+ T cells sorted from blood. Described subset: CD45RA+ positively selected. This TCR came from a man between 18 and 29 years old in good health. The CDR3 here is CASSLAPGGSGYTF. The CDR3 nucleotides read TGTGCCAGCAGCTTAGCCCCAGGGGGCAGTGGCTACACCTTC. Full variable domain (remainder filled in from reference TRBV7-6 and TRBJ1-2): GAGVSQSPRYKVTKRGQDVALRCDPISGHVSLYWYRQALGQGPEFLTYFNYEAQQDKSGLPNDRFSAERPEGSISTLTIQRTEQRDSAMYRCASSLAPGGSGYTFGSGTRLTVV.